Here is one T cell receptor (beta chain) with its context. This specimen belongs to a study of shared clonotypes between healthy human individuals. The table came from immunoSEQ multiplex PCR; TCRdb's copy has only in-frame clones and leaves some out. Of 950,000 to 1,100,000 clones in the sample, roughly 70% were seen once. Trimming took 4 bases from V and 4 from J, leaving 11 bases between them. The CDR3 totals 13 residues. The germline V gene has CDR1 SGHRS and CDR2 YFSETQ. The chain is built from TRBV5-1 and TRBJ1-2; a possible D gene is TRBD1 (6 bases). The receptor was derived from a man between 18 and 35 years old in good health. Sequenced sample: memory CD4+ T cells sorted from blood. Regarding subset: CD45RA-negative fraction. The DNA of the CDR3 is TGCGCCAGCAGCCCGGACAGTTCCTATGGCTACACCTTC. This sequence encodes CASSPDSSYGYTF.